The 23 T cell receptor beta chains in this list originate from one sample, sequenced in a study of shared clonotypes between healthy human individuals. TCRdb's copy holds only in-frame clones and misses some; the assay was immunoSEQ multiplex PCR. The sample lists about a million clones; approximately 76% were seen once. Source material: memory CD4+ T cells sorted from blood. Subset noted: CD45RA-negative fraction. The receptors stem from a man aged 18 to 30 in good health.

The genes are TRBV19 and TRBJ2-1, with 12 bases aligning to TRBD2. The V segment lost 6 bases and the J segment 10 bases; nucleotides outside the gene matches: 10. CDR3 size: 15 residues. The germline gives CDR1 LNHDA, CDR2 SQIVND (reference sequence). For the CDR3, the DNA is TGTGCCAGTAGCTACCTAGCGGGAGGGCGCCGGGAGCAGTTCTTC. This sequence encodes CASSYLAGGRREQFF. Drawing the rest from reference TRBV19 and TRBJ2-1, the complete variable domain is DGGITQSPKYLFRKEGQNVTLSCEQNLNHDAMYWYRQDPGQGLRLIYYSQIVNDFQKGDIAEGYSVSREKKESFPLTVTSAQKNPTAFYLCASSYLAGGRREQFFGPGTRLTVL.

This clone was picked up one time. This chain joins TRBV5-1 and TRBJ1-6, with no clear D. V dropped 4 bases and J dropped 7 bases, with 9 bases sitting between them. The CDR3 runs 13 residues. In germline, CDR1 is SGHRS, CDR2 YFSETQ. CDR3 sequence reads: CASSPTENSPLHF. For the CDR3, the DNA is TGCGCCAGCAGCCCCACAGAGAATTCACCCCTCCACTTT. Variable domain in full (rest from reference TRBV5-1 and TRBJ1-6): KAGVTQTPRYLIKTRGQQVTLSCSPISGHRSVSWYQQTPGQGLQFLFEYFSETQRNKGNFPGRFSGRQFSNSRSEMNVSTLELGDSALYLCASSPTENSPLHFGNGTRLTVT.

This chain links TRBV5-5 with TRBJ2-7, with D uncertain. The germline V gene has CDR1 SGHKS and CDR2 YYEKEE (reference sequence). V was pared by 0 bases and J by 7 bases, with 8 bases between. This CDR3 is built from 12 residues. In nucleotides, the CDR3 is TGTGCCAGCAGCTTGGGGTCCCGGGAGCAGTACTTC. This sequence encodes CASSLGSREQYF.

The V and J genes are TRBV6-5 and TRBJ1-6, with 8 bases identical to TRBD1. CDR3 length equals 14 residues. V trimming: 7 bases; J trimming: 11 bases; junction bases outside the gene matches: 10. Germline CDR1 and CDR2: MNHEY and SVGAGI. CDR3 DNA: TGTGCCAGCAAGACAGGACAGGGCGGGCCACCCCTCCACTTT. Protein sequence: CASKTGQGGPPLHF.

The CDR3 reads CASSSQHWGLTYEQYF. CDR3 coding DNA: TGTGCCAGCAGCTCACAACATTGGGGTCTCACCTACGAGCAGTACTTC. V gene TRBV7-9 combines with J gene TRBJ2-7; D not certain. In germline, CDR1 is SEHNR, CDR2 FQNEAQ (reference sequence). The V end was cut by 4 bases, the J end by 2 bases, with 18 bases between. The CDR3 runs to 16 residues.

The rearrangement joins TRBV11-2 to TRBJ2-7; 8 bases align to TRBD2. The CDR3 sequence is 16 residues long. CDR1 and CDR2 from the germline V gene are SGHAT and FQNNGV. The V segment lost 3 bases and the J segment 7 bases; nucleotides outside the gene matches: 14. CDR3 sequence: CASSFGPIGLAGEQYF. As DNA, the CDR3 is TGTGCCAGCAGCTTCGGTCCGATAGGACTAGCAGGAGAGCAGTACTTC.

In nucleotides, the CDR3 is TGTGCCAGCAGCGTAGAACTAGCCGACAATGAGCAGTTCTTC. Its translation is CASSVELADNEQFF. The chain has TRBV9 and TRBJ2-1; TRBD2 might be the D (6 bases). CDR1 and CDR2 (germline): SGDLS, YYNGEE. V lost 0 bases to trimming and J lost 5 bases, with 9 bases between them. The CDR3 loop spans 14 amino acids.

The V call is TRBV16, the J call TRBJ1-1; the D gene is possibly TRBD1 (5 bases). There are 15 residues in the CDR3. Trimming shortened V by 4 bases and J by 1 base, and 13 bases separated the two germline ends. Germline lookup yields CDR1 KGHSY and CDR2 FQNENV. CDR3 in amino acids: CASSRMGPENTEAFF. CDR3 sequence (DNA): TGTGCCAGCAGCCGCATGGGACCGGAGAACACTGAAGCTTTCTTT.

The chain has TRBV7-2 and TRBJ2-1, with 9 bases fitting TRBD1. The CDR3 covers 11 residues. V was clipped by 3 bases and J by 16 bases; unmatched bases: 4. The germline gives CDR1 SGHTA, CDR2 FQGNSA. CDR3 sequence (DNA): TGTGCCAGCAGCTTGCGGGACAGGGAATTCTTC. This encodes CASSLRDREFF.

J is TRBJ2-1 and V is TRBV2; TRBD2 might be the D (6 bases). In germline, CDR1 is SNHLY, CDR2 FYNNEI. The V gene lost 8 bases and the J gene lost 0 bases, with 11 bases spanning the gap. The length of the CDR3 is 14 residues. The CDR3 protein is CASQKRVSYNEQFF. As DNA, the CDR3 is TGTGCCAGCCAGAAGCGGGTCTCCTACAATGAGCAGTTCTTC.

This clone was found a few times. The chain recombines TRBV2 with TRBJ1-4, with no clear D. This CDR3 is built from 11 residues. In germline, CDR1 is SNHLY, CDR2 FYNNEI. V lost 8 bases and J lost 3, with 4 bases in between. The CDR3 bases are TGTGCCAGCGCGGCTAATGAAAAACTGTTTTTT. This translates into CASAANEKLFF.

This rearrangement joins TRBV13 to TRBJ1-2; no definite D call. Germline assignment: CDR1 PRHDT and CDR2 FYEKMQ (reference sequence). The V and J ends lost 4 bases and 8 bases respectively, with 17 bases between them. CDR3 length: 14 residues. CDR3 protein: CASSSNQLNRGYTF. The CDR3 region has the DNA TGTGCCAGCAGCTCCAACCAGCTCAATCGGGGCTACACCTTC.

The rearrangement joins TRBV9 to TRBJ2-1; no clear D. CDR3 length equals 12 residues. Per the germline V gene, CDR1 is SGDLS and CDR2 is YYNGEE. Trimming took 3 bases from V and 7 from J, leaving 8 bases between them. The CDR3: CASSALSNEQFF. Written as DNA, the CDR3 is TGTGCCAGCAGCGCCCTCTCGAATGAGCAGTTCTTC.

The rearrangement uses TRBV30 and TRBJ1-4, with 8 bases lining up with TRBD1. V lost 0 bases and J lost 6; bases outside the gene matches: 6. Germline V lookup: CDR1 GTSNPN, CDR2 SVGIG (reference sequence). The CDR3 sequence is 15 residues long. The CDR3 loop is CAWSVRGTGYEKLFF. In DNA form, the CDR3 reads TGTGCCTGGAGTGTACGGGGGACAGGATATGAAAAACTGTTTTTT. The complete variable domain, with remaining parts taken from reference TRBV30 and TRBJ1-4, reads SQTIHQWPATLVQPVGSPLSLECTVEGTSNPNLYWYRQAAGRGLQLLFYSVGIGQISSEVPQNLSASRPQDRQFILSSKKLLLSDSGFYLCAWSVRGTGYEKLFFGSGTQLSVL.

This rearrangement joins TRBV30 to TRBJ2-4, with a tentative D call TRBD2 (8 bases). Trimming removed 0 bases at V and 2 bases at J, with 38 bases between. CDR1 is GTSNPN and CDR2 is SVGIG in the germline V gene (reference sequence). The CDR3 spans 24 residues. Here the CDR3 DNA reads TGTGCCTGGAGTGTCCCATTGTCGGGACTAGACTACCTTGGAGGGGGCCTCTCCAAAAACATTCAGTACTTC. Residues: CAWSVPLSGLDYLGGGLSKNIQYF. Looking up the rest from reference TRBV30 and TRBJ2-4 gives the full variable domain: SQTIHQWPATLVQPVGSPLSLECTVEGTSNPNLYWYRQAAGRGLQLLFYSVGIGQISSEVPQNLSASRPQDRQFILSSKKLLLSDSGFYLCAWSVPLSGLDYLGGGLSKNIQYFGAGTRLSVL.

V gene TRBV6-1 combines with J gene TRBJ2-7, with 7 bases that match TRBD1. The V gene's germline CDR1 is MNHNS and CDR2 SASEGT. The junction had 9 bases not matched to a gene; V was cut back by 6 bases and J by 7 bases. The CDR3 length is 13 residues. CDR3 in amino acids: CASRITGVGEQYF. In nucleotides, the CDR3 is TGTGCCAGCAGGATTACAGGGGTAGGGGAGCAGTACTTC.

This rearrangement joins TRBV19 to TRBJ1-2, with TRBD1 matching 7 bases. The CDR3 runs 14 residues. Germline V gene sequence: CDR1 LNHDA, CDR2 SQIVND (reference sequence). J lost 4 bases, V lost 4 bases, and 6 bases had no gene match. CDR3 in amino acids: CASSTPTGSYGYTF. DNA of the CDR3: TGTGCCAGTAGTACGCCGACAGGGAGCTATGGCTACACCTTC.

The chain couples TRBV2 to TRBJ2-5, with a possible D match to TRBD2 (5 bases). The V and J ends lost 7 bases and 3 bases respectively, with 12 bases between them. Germline V gene data show CDR1 as SNHLY and CDR2 as FYNNEI. The CDR3 runs to 13 residues. CDR3 in amino acids: CASMGEGKETQYF. The DNA of the CDR3 is TGTGCCAGCATGGGAGAAGGTAAAGAGACCCAGTACTTC.

V gene TRBV11-3 combines with J gene TRBJ2-4; a possible D gene is TRBD2 (6 bases). CDR1 is SGHNT and CDR2 is YENEEA in the germline V gene. Trimming cost V 5 bases and J 2 bases, with 10 bases left between them. The CDR3 sequence is 14 residues long. The DNA of the CDR3 is TGTGCCAGCAGCGACGGGGGATCCAAAAACATTCAGTACTTC. As protein: CASSDGGSKNIQYF. Full variable domain (remainder filled in from reference TRBV11-3 and TRBJ2-4): EAGVVQSPRYKIIEKKQPVAFWCNPISGHNTLYWYLQNLGQGPELLIRYENEEAVDDSQLPKDRFSAERLKGVDSTLKIQPAELGDSAVYLCASSDGGSKNIQYFGAGTRLSVL.

The V call is TRBV6-4, the J call TRBJ2-1, with D possibly matching TRBD1 (6 bases). Per the germline V gene, CDR1 is MRHNA and CDR2 is SNTAGT. The CDR3 has 14 amino acids. Trimming stripped 4 bases from V and 2 bases from J, with 9 bases between. The CDR3 DNA reads as TGTGCCAGCAGTGCCAGGGGAGCCTACAATGAGCAGTTCTTC. This translates into CASSARGAYNEQFF.

The chain combines TRBV28 with TRBJ1-2, with a tentative D call TRBD1 (6 bases). In germline, CDR1 is MDHEN, CDR2 SYDVKM. This CDR3 is 13 amino acids long. Between the trimmed V and J ends, which lost 2 bases and 4 bases, there was a span of 8 bases. The CDR3 spells CASSLQDSYGYTF. DNA of the CDR3: TGTGCCAGCAGTTTACAGGACAGCTATGGCTACACCTTC.

This clone was recorded a few times. V and J are TRBV9 and TRBJ1-1; TRBD1 matches at 9 bases. The CDR3 has 15 amino acids. V trimming: 4 bases; J trimming: 1 base; junction bases outside the gene matches: 5. In germline, CDR1 is SGDLS, CDR2 YYNGEE. This CDR3 is CASSPGQGRNTEAFF. The CDR3, as DNA: TGTGCCAGCAGCCCCGGACAGGGGAGGAACACTGAAGCTTTCTTT.

The J gene is TRBJ1-2, the V gene TRBV29-1, with 7 bases that match TRBD1. With V trimmed by 6 bases and J by 2 bases, 6 bases remained unmatched. The CDR3 sequence is 13 residues long. The germline V gene encodes CDR1 SQVTM and CDR2 ANQGSEA. CDR3 in amino acids: CSVQTGENYGYTF. In nucleotides, the CDR3 is TGCAGCGTACAAACAGGGGAAAACTATGGCTACACCTTC.